One sample yielded the 30 T cell receptor beta chains listed below, sequenced in a study of blood T cell repertoires in COVID-19. Data came from immunoSEQ multiplex PCR; TCRdb stores just in-frame clones and leaves some out. The sample lists some 380,000 clones, 70% to 85% occurring once. Sample: peripheral blood. Receptor source: a human donor with acute or convalescent COVID-19. The donor label of this sample is uncertain.

This rearrangement joins TRBV19 to TRBJ2-1; D remains ambiguous. The germline V gene encodes CDR1 LNHDA and CDR2 SQIVND (reference sequence). The CDR3 has 16 amino acids. V was pared by 5 bases and J by 0 bases, with 14 bases between. The CDR3 loop reads CASSRIPSGSYNEQFF. In nucleotides, the CDR3 is TGTGCCAGTAGTCGGATACCCTCGGGCTCCTACAATGAGCAGTTCTTC. Based on the CDR3 plus reference TRBV19 and TRBJ2-1, the full variable domain is DGGITQSPKYLFRKEGQNVTLSCEQNLNHDAMYWYRQDPGQGLRLIYYSQIVNDFQKGDIAEGYSVSREKKESFPLTVTSAQKNPTAFYLCASSRIPSGSYNEQFFGPGTRLTVL.

The V call is TRBV29-1, the J call TRBJ2-1; D possibly corresponds to TRBD2 (5 bases). Germline CDR1 reads SQVTM; CDR2 reads ANQGSEA. The CDR3 is made up of 13 amino acids. With 7 bases removed from V and 4 bases from J, the gap between germline ends came to 14 bases. The CDR3 reads CSAKSGRYNEQFF. In nucleotides, the CDR3 is TGCAGCGCAAAAAGCGGAAGGTACAATGAGCAGTTCTTC.

This clone has a handful of counts. The chain uses TRBV2 and TRBJ1-1; perhaps TRBD1 as D (5 bases). The CDR3 contains 10 residues. The V end was cut by 6 bases, the J end by 7 bases, with 6 bases between. Germline V CDR1 and CDR2: SNHLY, FYNNEI. In nucleotides, the CDR3 is TGTGCCAGCAGGGGGGGTGAAGCTTTCTTT. Translating it yields CASRGGEAFF.

CDR3: CASSPTGNTEAFF. The CDR3 nucleotides are TGTGCCAGCAGTCCAACAGGGAACACTGAAGCTTTCTTT. J is TRBJ1-1 and V is TRBV6-6; D may be TRBD1 (5 bases). Germline assignment: CDR1 MNHNY and CDR2 SVGAGI (reference sequence). The CDR3 is made up of 13 amino acids. Trimming shortened V by 5 bases and J by 1 base, and 8 bases separated the two germline ends.

The chain couples TRBV12-5 to TRBJ2-3; D is possibly TRBD1 (6 bases). V was clipped by 8 bases and J by 2 bases, with 11 bases between them. The CDR3 has 13 amino acids. Germline V lookup: CDR1 LGHNT, CDR2 FRNRAP. CDR3 sequence reads: CASTGWDTDTQYF. For the CDR3, the DNA is TGTGCTAGTACAGGGTGGGACACAGATACGCAGTATTTT.

The V and J genes are TRBV28 and TRBJ1-1; TRBD1 is a possible D gene (6 bases). This CDR3 is built from 15 residues. V dropped 6 bases and J dropped 0 bases, with 14 bases sitting between them. CDR1 is MDHEN, CDR2 SYDVKM, per germline. CDR3 protein: CASRLGGNMNTEAFF. The DNA for the CDR3 is TGTGCCAGCAGGTTAGGGGGGAACATGAACACTGAAGCTTTCTTT.

This chain links TRBV7-8 with TRBJ1-5; no definite D call. V lost 5 bases and J lost 6, with 8 bases in between. CDR1 is SGHVS and CDR2 is FQNEAQ in the germline V gene. The CDR3 loop spans 12 amino acids. CDR3 coding DNA: TGTGCCAGCAGCCCAAGAGGTCAGCCCCAGCATTTT. Its translation: CASSPRGQPQHF.

The V and J genes are TRBV7-8 and TRBJ2-1; D is possibly TRBD1 (5 bases). The CDR3 is 16 residues long. V gave up 1 base and J gave up 0 bases, with 10 bases separating them. Germline V gene sequence: CDR1 SGHVS, CDR2 FQNEAQ. CDR3 in amino acids: CASSLEGASSYNEQFF. DNA of the CDR3: TGTGCCAGCAGCTTAGAAGGGGCTAGCTCCTACAATGAGCAGTTCTTC.

V and J are TRBV3-1 (or the pseudogene TRBV3-2) and TRBJ1-2; the D gene is possibly TRBD1 (6 bases). CDR1 is LGHDT and CDR2 is YNNKEL in the germline V gene (reference sequence). Trimming removed 4 bases from V and 4 bases from J, with 10 bases in between. The CDR3 length is 13 residues. CDR3 nucleotide sequence: TGTGCCAGCAGCCGGACAGCCCTCTATGGCTACACCTTC. It specifies CASSRTALYGYTF.

The rearrangement uses TRBV2 and TRBJ1-1; no firm D call. This CDR3 contains 11 residues. V was pared by 4 bases and J by 3 bases, with 3 bases between. CDR1 is SNHLY, CDR2 FYNNEI, per germline. The CDR3 DNA follows: TGTGCCAGCAGTGCGTACACTGAAGCTTTCTTT. Translated, it gives CASSAYTEAFF.

The V gene is TRBV28, the J gene TRBJ1-5; D not resolved. V lost 2 bases, J lost 0 bases, and 14 bases lay in between. Germline V CDR1 and CDR2: MDHEN, SYDVKM. The CDR3 contains 17 residues. The CDR3 sequence: CASSLPRNSYSNQPQHF. As DNA, the CDR3 is TGTGCCAGCAGTTTACCCCGAAACAGCTATAGCAATCAGCCCCAGCATTTT. Based on the CDR3 plus reference TRBV28 and TRBJ1-5, the full variable domain is DVKVTQSSRYLVKRTGEKVFLECVQDMDHENMFWYRQDPGLGLRLIYFSYDVKMKEKGDIPEGYSVSREKKERFSLILESASTNQTSMYLCASSLPRNSYSNQPQHFGDGTRLSIL.

This chain uses TRBV7-2 with TRBJ2-1, with 12 positions matching TRBD2. Trimming took 2 bases from V and 4 from J; bases not matched to a gene: 6. CDR1 and CDR2 from the germline V gene are SGHTA and FQGNSA. This CDR3 region has 17 residues. For the CDR3, the DNA is TGTGCCAGCAGCTTAATCTACGGGACTAGCGGGTACAATGAGCAGTTCTTC. It codes for CASSLIYGTSGYNEQFF. The full variable domain, rest sourced from reference TRBV7-2 and TRBJ2-1, is GAGVSQSPSNKVTEKGKDVELRCDPISGHTALYWYRQSLGQGLEFLIYFQGNSAPDKSGLPSDRFSAERTGGSVSTLTIQRTQQEDSAVYLCASSLIYGTSGYNEQFFGPGTRLTVL.

The chain recombines TRBV2 with TRBJ1-4, with 7 nucleotides matching TRBD1. This CDR3 has 15 amino acids. Per germline, CDR1 SNHLY and CDR2 FYNNEI. V lost 2 bases and J lost 2; bases outside the gene matches: 2. CDR3 sequence: CASSEKGATNEKLFF. The DNA of the CDR3 is TGTGCCAGCAGTGAAAAGGGGGCCACTAATGAAAAACTGTTTTTT.

CDR3 coding DNA: TGCAGTGCTAGAAGCCGGGAGACCCAGTACTTC. Encoded protein: CSARSRETQYF. The V call is TRBV20-1, the J call TRBJ2-5; D not certain. The germline V and J ends were trimmed by 2 bases and 5 bases, with 6 bases remaining between them. There are 11 residues in the CDR3. Germline values: CDR1 DFQATT, CDR2 SNEGSKA (reference sequence).

The chain links TRBV19 to TRBJ1-5, with D maybe TRBD1 (6 bases). This CDR3 has 15 amino acids. Germline V CDR1 and CDR2: LNHDA, SQIVND (reference sequence). The V end was cut by 4 bases, the J end by 3 bases, with 13 bases between. Written as DNA, the CDR3 is TGTGCCAGTAGTAGATTACAGGGAGCCAATCAGCCCCAGCATTTT. Translated, it gives CASSRLQGANQPQHF.

This rearrangement joins TRBV5-4 to TRBJ1-2; 11 positions agree with TRBD1. V lost 4 bases to trimming and J lost 6 bases; unmatched junction nucleotides: 8. Germline V lookup: CDR1 SGHNT, CDR2 YYREEE (reference sequence). This CDR3 has 15 residues. CDR3 nucleotide sequence: TGTGCCAGCAGCCTCGATGGACAGGGGGCACATGGCTACACCTTC. Encoded protein: CASSLDGQGAHGYTF.

For the CDR3, the DNA is TGTGCCAGCAGTTTCAGTTCTGGAAACACCATATATTTT. Amino acids: CASSFSSGNTIYF. This sequence joins TRBV12-3 or TRBV12-4 and TRBJ1-3; D unclear. The CDR3 is 13 amino acids. Between the trimmed V and J ends, which lost 3 bases and 1 base, there was a span of 4 bases.

This clone has only a few counts. This rearrangement joins TRBV2 to TRBJ2-7; 11 positions match TRBD2. With 6 bases clipped from V and 2 bases from J, the junction kept 3 bases outside the gene matches. The CDR3 loop spans 14 amino acids. Germline assignment: CDR1 SNHLY and CDR2 FYNNEI. The DNA of the CDR3 is TGTGCCAGCAGGGTAGCGGGAGGGACCTACGAGCAGTACTTC. It translates to CASRVAGGTYEQYF.

The chain carries TRBV9 and TRBJ1-2; TRBD1 matches 8 bases. This CDR3 spans 14 amino acids. V was clipped by 4 bases and J by 3 bases; unmatched bases: 5. From germline, CDR1 is SGDLS and CDR2 YYNGEE. As DNA, the CDR3 is TGTGCCAGCAGCCCACAGGGGGAGGACTATGGCTACACCTTC. This gives the protein CASSPQGEDYGYTF.

This clone has a handful of counts. The chain is built from TRBV5-5 and TRBJ1-1, with D maybe TRBD1 (6 bases). Germline V gene data show CDR1 as SGHKS and CDR2 as YYEKEE (reference sequence). The CDR3 contains 15 residues. Trimming removed 1 base at V and 2 bases at J, with 12 bases between. The CDR3 loop reads CASSLTQGINTEAFF. The CDR3 DNA reads as TGTGCCAGCAGCTTGACTCAGGGGATAAACACTGAAGCTTTCTTT.

V gene TRBV28 combines with J gene TRBJ1-2, with 8 bases identical to TRBD1. Germline V gene lookup returns CDR1 MDHEN and CDR2 SYDVKM. The CDR3 runs to 16 residues. Trimming took 2 bases from V and 0 from J; bases not matched to a gene: 5. The CDR3 nucleotides are TGTGCCAGCAGTTTAACGGACAGGGAGGCTAACTATGGCTACACCTTC. Encoded protein: CASSLTDREANYGYTF.

The genes are TRBV6-1 and TRBJ2-7, with D possibly TRBD2 on 6 matching bases. CDR3 length equals 16 residues. Deletions cut 0 bases from V and 2 bases from J, with 14 bases between. Per germline, CDR1 MNHNS and CDR2 SASEGT. CDR3 protein: CASSEAVGGKTYEQYF. The CDR3 DNA is TGTGCCAGCAGTGAAGCGGTGGGAGGTAAAACCTACGAGCAGTACTTC.

This clone turned up a few times. This sequence joins TRBV7-6 and TRBJ1-6, with TRBD1 identical over 8 bases. Germline V gene data show CDR1 as SGHVS and CDR2 as FNYEAQ. J was trimmed by 3 bases and V by 5 bases; bases with no gene match: 6. The CDR3 has 16 amino acids. The CDR3 bases are TGTGCCAGCAGCCCTCGACAGGGGATCTATAATTCACCCCTCCACTTT. It encodes CASSPRQGIYNSPLHF.

This clone was observed a handful of times. The rearrangement links TRBV2 to TRBJ2-7; D possibly corresponds to TRBD2 (6 bases). The CDR3 has 13 residues. Trimming left V 4 bases short and J 6 bases short, with 13 bases between. Germline-derived CDR1 and CDR2 are SNHLY and FYNNEI. The CDR3 nucleotides are TGTGCCAGCAGTGGGGGACTCCCAATCGAGCAGTACTTC. Translating gives CASSGGLPIEQYF.

The chain employs TRBV6-6 and TRBJ1-6; tentative D call: TRBD1 (6 bases). The CDR3 consists of 15 residues. V dropped 0 bases and J dropped 10 bases, with 13 bases sitting between them. Germline loops: CDR1 MNHNY, CDR2 SVGAGI (reference sequence). The chain's CDR3 is CASSYSETGGSPLHF. DNA of the CDR3: TGTGCCAGCAGTTACTCGGAGACAGGAGGATCACCCCTCCACTTT.

The V gene is TRBV30, the J gene TRBJ1-2; possible D gene TRBD1, 5 bases. The CDR3 has 13 amino acids. The germline V gene has CDR1 GTSNPN and CDR2 SVGIG (reference sequence). Trimming removed 1 base at V and 2 bases at J, with 8 bases between. CDR3 protein: CAWSDHRNYGYTF. CDR3 in DNA: TGTGCCTGGAGTGACCACAGGAACTATGGCTACACCTTC.

The sample holds a few counts of this clone. The chain links TRBV2 to TRBJ2-7, with 7 bases identical to TRBD1. This CDR3 is 14 amino acids long. Germline V gene data show CDR1 as SNHLY and CDR2 as FYNNEI. Germline trimming cut 7 bases from V and 0 bases from J; bases unmatched to any gene: 6. In DNA form, the CDR3 reads TGTGCCAGCAAAGGACAGGAAAGCTCCTACGAGCAGTACTTC. This codes for CASKGQESSYEQYF.

This chain connects TRBV18 to TRBJ2-4; D may be TRBD2 (5 bases). Germline CDR1 reads KGHSH; CDR2 reads LQKENI. The CDR3 is 16 residues long. Trimming removed 2 bases from V and 0 bases from J, with 11 bases in between. The CDR3 here is CASSPNPGVAKNIQYF. In nucleotides, the CDR3 is TGTGCCAGCTCACCAAATCCCGGGGTAGCCAAAAACATTCAGTACTTC. Filled out from reference TRBV18 and TRBJ2-4, the complete variable domain reads NAGVMQNPRHLVRRRGQEARLRCSPMKGHSHVYWYRQLPEEGLKFMVYLQKENIIDESGMPKERFSAEFPKEGPSILRIQQVVRGDSAAYFCASSPNPGVAKNIQYFGAGTRLSVL.

This clone was observed once. This chain connects TRBV29-1 to TRBJ1-2; 8 positions match TRBD1. CDR1 and CDR2 (germline): SQVTM, ANQGSEA. V was clipped by 4 bases and J by 8 bases; unmatched bases: 12. This CDR3 has 14 residues. In DNA, the CDR3 is TGCAGCGTTGCAGTTACCGGGACAGGAAAGGGCTACACCTTC. As protein: CSVAVTGTGKGYTF. Together with reference TRBV29-1 and TRBJ1-2, the CDR3 gives the full variable domain: SAVISQKPSRDICQRGTSLTIQCQVDSQVTMMFWYRQQPGQSLTLIATANQGSEATYESGFVIDKFPISRPNLTFSTLTVSNMSPEDSSIYLCSVAVTGTGKGYTFGSGTRLTVV.

The J gene is TRBJ1-3, the V gene TRBV5-5; D call uncertain. V was shortened by 4 bases and J by 2 bases, with 10 bases between the two germline ends. The CDR3 extends over 14 amino acids. Germline V gene data show CDR1 as SGHKS and CDR2 as YYEKEE (reference sequence). The CDR3 protein is CASSTTVAGNTIYF. CDR3 nucleotides: TGTGCCAGCAGCACCACAGTGGCTGGAAACACCATATATTTT.